One and the same sample provided the 21 T cell receptor beta chains below, sequenced in a study of T-cell memory formation after mild COVID-19. TCRdb passed the 5' RACE reads through MiXCR, listing each CDR3 protein once. The profile shows roughly 110,000 distinct CDR3 sequences, 22% of them singletons. Sequencing input: PBMCs or a T cell subset sorted from them (not recorded which). The receptor set was obtained from a man aged 18 to 29 who had mild COVID-19 (a few samples of this study predate the infection). Cell type and time point are not known.

This clonotype appeared a few times. The rearrangement links TRBV12-3 or TRBV12-4 to TRBJ1-1; no reliable D call. The CDR3 is made up of 15 amino acids. V was shortened by 5 bases and J by 1 base, with 14 bases between the two germline ends. In DNA, the CDR3 is TGTGCCAGCAGTGTAACCGGGGAATGGAACACTGAAGCTTTCTTT. It encodes CASSVTGEWNTEAFF.

The CDR3: CASSRASSGNTIYF. Here the CDR3 DNA reads TGTGCCAGCAGTCGGGCGTCCTCTGGAAACACCATATATTTT. The gene calls are TRBV6-5 and TRBJ1-3; no definite D call. Germline CDR1 is MNHEY and CDR2 is SVGAGI. V lost 5 bases and J 0 bases, leaving 8 bases between the germline ends. The CDR3 is 14 residues long.

The table lists this clonotype with a few counts. This chain joins TRBV7-2 and TRBJ2-7, with no clear D. This CDR3 is 12 amino acids long. V was trimmed by 2 bases and J by 7 bases, leaving 9 bases between them. Germline CDR1 and CDR2: SGHTA and FQGNSA. The CDR3: CASSLSGEEQYF. The CDR3 bases are TGTGCCAGCAGCTTAAGTGGGGAAGAGCAGTACTTC.

This clonotype turned up a few times. V gene TRBV2 combines with J gene TRBJ2-7, with D hard to call. V lost 3 bases, J lost 0 bases, and 6 bases lay in between. CDR3 length: 13 amino acids. The germline gives CDR1 SNHLY, CDR2 FYNNEI. This CDR3 is CASSDSFSYEQYF. CDR3 in DNA: TGTGCCAGCAGTGACAGTTTCTCCTACGAGCAGTACTTC.

The J gene is TRBJ2-7, the V gene TRBV6-5; D is unresolved. This CDR3 has 16 amino acids. V was pared by 5 bases and J by 3 bases, with 20 bases between. Germline CDR1 is MNHEY and CDR2 is SVGAGI. In DNA form, the CDR3 reads TGTGCCAGCAGTCCCCGGACCCGTCTTGTGTTCTACGAGCAGTACGTC. Its translation: CASSPRTRLVFYEQYV.

This clonotype appeared a few times. V is TRBV12-3 or TRBV12-4 and J is TRBJ2-3; the D is unclear. This CDR3 is 12 amino acids long. Trimming left V 6 bases short and J 4 bases short, with 8 bases between. DNA of the CDR3: TGTGCCAGCAGAGATTCAGCAGATACGCAGTATTTT. Protein sequence: CASRDSADTQYF.

This clonotype was counted only a few times. The V gene is TRBV4-2, the J gene TRBJ2-5, with TRBD2 matching over 13 bases. This CDR3 comprises 20 residues. From germline, CDR1 is LGHNA and CDR2 YNFKEQ. V shed 1 base, J shed 4 bases, and the junction held 15 bases outside the gene matches. CDR3 nucleotides: TGTGCCAGCAGCCAAGGATCGACTAGCGGGGGGTCCCGACCCTCAGAGACCCAGTACTTC. Residues: CASSQGSTSGGSRPSETQYF.

The sample holds a few counts of this clonotype. The J gene is TRBJ2-3, the V gene TRBV10-3, with 8 bases fitting TRBD1. Germline CDR1 reads ENHRY; CDR2 reads SYGVKD. This CDR3 has 17 amino acids. Losses at the gene ends were 2 bases for V and 0 bases for J; bases not matched to a gene: 7. The DNA of the CDR3 is TGTGCCATCAGTGAGATCCCTACAGGGGGGAGCACAGATACGCAGTATTTT. Amino acid sequence: CAISEIPTGGSTDTQYF.

This clonotype was found many times. The V call is TRBV6-5, the J call TRBJ2-3, with D uncertain. Germline values: CDR1 MNHEY, CDR2 SVGAGI. This CDR3 is 13 amino acids long. V lost 2 bases, J lost 4 bases, and 7 bases lay in between. For the CDR3, the DNA is TGTGCCAGCAGTTACATGGGCGCAGATACGCAGTATTTT. Protein product: CASSYMGADTQYF.

This clonotype has more than one count but fewer than ten. The chain joins TRBV12-3 or TRBV12-4 to TRBJ2-1; D is undetermined. V was trimmed by 3 bases and J by 9 bases, leaving 9 bases between them. This CDR3 contains 12 residues. The CDR3, as DNA: TGTGCCAGCAGTTTTTCTGGTAGTGAGCAGTTCTTC. It specifies CASSFSGSEQFF.

J is TRBJ2-7 and V is TRBV28; no firm D call. The V end lost 1 base, the J end lost 3 bases, and 7 bases lay between the germline ends. CDR1 and CDR2 from the germline V gene are MDHEN and SYDVKM. This CDR3 has 13 amino acids. This chain's CDR3 is CASSLYWVYEQYV. The CDR3 nucleotides are TGTGCCAGCAGTTTATATTGGGTCTACGAGCAGTACGTC.

This clonotype has ten or more counts. The chain has TRBV7-9 and TRBJ2-3; possibly TRBD2 for D (6 bases). CDR1 and CDR2 from the germline V gene are SEHNR and FQNEAQ (reference sequence). V was pared by 5 bases and J by 4 bases, with 13 bases between. This CDR3 has 14 residues. The CDR3 coding sequence is TGTGCCAGCAGCCCCACGCCGGGGGCAGATACGCAGTATTTT. Its protein is CASSPTPGADTQYF.

The gene calls are TRBV18 and TRBJ1-1; 7 positions agree with TRBD1. This CDR3 comprises 16 residues. With V trimmed by 0 bases and J by 0 bases, 4 bases remained unmatched. Germline V CDR1 and CDR2: KGHSH, LQKENI. This chain's CDR3 is CASSPPPGQMNTEAFF. The CDR3 DNA sequence: TGTGCCAGCTCACCACCGCCGGGACAGATGAACACTGAAGCTTTCTTT.

This chain joins TRBV6-5 and TRBJ2-1, with D maybe TRBD1 (6 bases). Germline V CDR1 and CDR2: MNHEY, SVGAGI. CDR3 length: 12 amino acids. Deletions cut 8 bases from V and 12 bases from J, with 17 bases between. DNA of the CDR3: TGTGCCAGCGGATTGGGGGCGTTGAGGCAGTTCTTC. It encodes CASGLGALRQFF.

The chain is built from TRBV12-3 or TRBV12-4 and TRBJ1-1; D not certain. This CDR3 has 14 residues. The ends were cut back, 1 base at V and 1 base at J, with 7 bases in the middle. The CDR3 reads CASSLGQTNTEAFF. The CDR3 nucleotides read TGTGCCAGCAGTTTAGGGCAGACGAACACTGAAGCTTTCTTT.

The chain has TRBV7-7 and TRBJ2-5; the D gene is possibly TRBD2 (6 bases). Germline assignment: CDR1 SSHAT and CDR2 FNYEAQ (reference sequence). This CDR3 comprises 12 residues. Deletions cut 5 bases from V and 10 bases from J, with 14 bases between. CDR3 region: CASSTRWGDQYF. The CDR3 DNA follows: TGTGCCAGCAGCACCCGATGGGGGGACCAGTACTTC. The full variable domain, completed using reference TRBV7-7 and TRBJ2-5, is GAGVSQSPRYKVTKRGQDVTLRCDPISSHATLYWYQQALGQGPEFLTYFNYEAQPDKSGLPSDRFSAERPEGSISTLTIQRTEQRDSAMYRCASSTRWGDQYFGPGTRLLVL.

The rearrangement links TRBV4-2 to TRBJ2-1; 7 bases line up with TRBD1. Unmatched junction bases numbered 14, after V lost 4 bases and J lost 5 bases. CDR1 is LGHNA, CDR2 YNFKEQ, per germline. This CDR3 comprises 17 residues. CDR3 nucleotide sequence: TGTGCCAGCAGCCCAGTTGGTGTGGAGACAGGGAACAATGAGCAGTTCTTC. The encoded protein is CASSPVGVETGNNEQFF.

This clonotype was recorded a few times. The chain combines TRBV10-3 with TRBJ2-3; perhaps TRBD2 as D (6 bases). CDR3 length: 19 residues. Trimming stripped 3 bases from V and 2 bases from J, with 24 bases between. Germline V CDR1 and CDR2: ENHRY, SYGVKD. DNA for the CDR3: TGTGCCATCAGTGATCTGTGGCGCACAGAGGGACTTGACACAGATACGCAGTATTTT. Amino acids: CAISDLWRTEGLDTDTQYF.

The V and J genes are TRBV4-1 and TRBJ1-5; 7 bases align to TRBD1. V was clipped by 4 bases and J by 8 bases; unmatched bases: 8. Germline loops: CDR1 MGHRA, CDR2 YSYEKL. This CDR3 contains 14 residues. Here the CDR3 DNA reads TGCGCCAGCAGCCTAAACAGGGGCAGGAAGCCCCAGCATTTT. Translation gives CASSLNRGRKPQHF.

The chain recombines TRBV6-6 with TRBJ2-1; D is perhaps TRBD1 or TRBD2 (7 bases each). The ends were cut back, 6 bases at V and 9 bases at J, with 24 bases in the middle. The CDR3 runs 16 residues. Germline V gene sequence: CDR1 MNHNY, CDR2 SVGAGI (reference sequence). CDR3 nucleotide sequence: TGTGCCAGCAGCCGCCGTCAGGGGGGGGGCGTATCTGAGCAGTTCTTC. This encodes CASSRRQGGGVSEQFF.

This clonotype was observed a handful of times. V and J are TRBV7-9 and TRBJ1-5, with D hard to call. Trimming removed 1 base from V and 10 bases from J, with 14 bases in between. There are 14 residues in the CDR3. Germline V lookup: CDR1 SEHNR, CDR2 FQNEAQ (reference sequence). CDR3 loop: CASSLVGVGRPQHF. DNA for the CDR3: TGTGCCAGCAGCTTAGTGGGTGTCGGACGTCCCCAGCATTTT.